This is a list of T cell receptor beta chains from one sample in a study of T-cell memory formation after mild COVID-19. From the 5' RACE reads, TCRdb called clonotypes with MiXCR, one entry per CDR3 protein. This table has under 700,000 distinct CDR3 sequences, roughly 21% appearing once. Sequencing used PBMCs or a T cell subset sorted from them (not recorded which). The receptors here all came from an adult woman who had mild COVID-19 (a few samples of this study predate the infection). Cell type and time point are not known. Both conserved end residues are part of each CDR3. The D gene is left open where the match is weak. The size field is filled for only some rows; it gives once, few, many or a size class.

TRBJ1-1,.,few,TRBV29-1,CSVEEGVRNTEAFF,TGCAGCGTTGAAGAGGGGGTAAGGAACACTGAAGCTTTCTTT
TRBJ2-5,TRBD2,.,TRBV7-2,CASSYSGGRQETQYF,TGTGCCAGCAGCTACTCCGGGGGGAGGCAAGAGACCCAGTACTTC
TRBJ2-1,.,.,TRBV7-9,CASSYPVGAQDEQFF,TGTGCCAGCAGCTACCCGGTGGGGGCTCAGGATGAGCAGTTCTTC
TRBJ2-4,.,few,TRBV7-9,CASSPIYGPRRTLAKNIQYF,TGTGCCAGCAGCCCCATTTATGGGCCTCGCAGAACCCTAGCCAAAAACATTCAGTACTTC
TRBJ2-2,.,few,TRBV29-1,CSGTGPTLNTGELFF,TGCAGCGGGACGGGACCCACCCTTAACACCGGGGAGCTGTTTTTT
TRBJ2-5,TRBD1,few,TRBV12-3/TRBV12-4,CASSDRGRRETQYF,TGTGCCAGCAGTGACAGGGGGCGCCGGGAGACCCAGTACTTC
TRBJ1-1,.,few,TRBV6-5,CASSYSAKATEAFF,TGTGCCAGCAGTTACTCTGCGAAGGCCACTGAAGCTTTCTTT
TRBJ1-5,.,few,TRBV9,CASSVAGERNQPQHF,TGTGCCAGCAGCGTTGCGGGGGAACGCAATCAGCCCCAGCATTTT
TRBJ2-3,TRBD2,few,TRBV6-6,CASRAYSGTDTQYF,TGTGCCAGCAGAGCCTATAGCGGGACAGATACGCAGTATTTT
TRBJ1-1,TRBD1,many,TRBV7-9,CASSNQGATEAFF,TGTGCCAGCAGTAATCAGGGGGCCACTGAAGCTTTCTTT
TRBJ2-1,TRBD2,.,TRBV7-9,CASSERTSGVRYNEQFF,TGTGCCAGCAGCGAAAGGACTAGCGGGGTGAGATACAATGAGCAGTTCTTC
TRBJ2-6,.,.,TRBV7-6,CASSLSGDNSGANVLTF,TGTGCCAGCAGCTTAAGTGGAGACAACTCTGGGGCCAACGTCCTGACTTTC
TRBJ2-7,.,.,TRBV19,CASSMDPTRASNNEQYF,TGTGCCAGTAGTATGGACCCGACTCGTGCAAGTAATAACGAGCAGTACTTC
TRBJ2-5,.,.,TRBV7-3,CASSLGDWGGTQYF,TGTGCCAGCAGCCTGGGGGACTGGGGAGGGACCCAGTACTTC
TRBJ2-7,TRBD2,few,TRBV9,CASSVGLAGRGAYEQYF,TGTGCCAGCAGCGTAGGACTAGCGGGGAGAGGGGCCTACGAGCAGTACTTC
TRBJ2-5,.,many,TRBV5-1,CASTFSGQPLIETQYF,TGCGCCAGCACCTTTTCTGGACAGCCGCTTATTGAGACCCAGTACTTC
TRBJ2-7,TRBD2,.,TRBV6-6,CASSYSFRLSSGSNYEQYF,TGTGCCAGCAGTTACTCTTTCCGACTTTCTAGCGGGAGTAACTACGAGCAGTACTTC
TRBJ2-2,.,.,TRBV6-5,CASSYGKLEGIGELFF,TGTGCCAGCAGTTACGGAAAACTAGAGGGGATCGGGGAGCTGTTTTTT
TRBJ2-6,.,.,TRBV6-1,CASTTNSGANVLTF,TGTGCCAGCACCACAAATTCTGGGGCCAACGTCCTGACTTTC
TRBJ2-2,.,.,TRBV9,CASSVTSLGTGELFF,TGTGCCAGCAGCGTAACTAGCTTAGGTACCGGGGAGCTGTTTTTT
TRBJ2-3,TRBD2,.,TRBV12-3/TRBV12-4,CASSLRASGSPDTQYF,TGTGCCAGCAGTTTACGGGCTAGCGGGTCACCAGATACGCAGTATTTT
TRBJ2-7,TRBD2,.,TRBV11-2,CASSWIAGANYEQYF,TGTGCCAGTAGTTGGATAGCGGGAGCGAATTACGAGCAGTACTTC
TRBJ1-2,.,few,TRBV7-9,CASSLGRAGYTF,TGTGCCAGCAGCTTAGGTCGCGCGGGCTACACCTTC
TRBJ2-1,.,.,TRBV30,CAWSRGRTIYNEQFF,TGTGCCTGGAGTCGAGGGAGGACAATTTACAATGAGCAGTTCTTC
TRBJ2-1,.,.,TRBV7-9,CASSLIGAGSSYNEQFF,TGTGCCAGCAGCTTAATAGGGGCAGGGAGCTCCTACAATGAGCAGTTCTTC
TRBJ2-3,.,many,TRBV4-1,CASSQDGGTDTQYF,TGCGCCAGCAGCCAAGACGGGGGCACAGATACGCAGTATTTT
TRBJ2-1,TRBD2,.,TRBV4-1,CASSQDRTSGVHNEQFF,TGCGCCAGCAGCCAAGATCGGACTAGCGGGGTTCACAATGAGCAGTTCTTC
TRBJ2-7,TRBD2,few,TRBV11-1,CASSPGTSGFYEQYF,TGTGCCAGCAGCCCTGGGACTAGCGGTTTCTACGAGCAGTACTTC
TRBJ2-7,.,few,TRBV6-1,CASSEQGSYEQYF,TGTGCCAGCAGTGAACAGGGATCTTACGAGCAGTACTTC
TRBJ2-5,.,.,TRBV29-1,CSSVPGPDDRETQYF,TGCAGCTCCGTCCCGGGCCCAGACGACCGGGAGACCCAGTACTTC
TRBJ1-1,.,.,TRBV9,CASSEGGREEAFF,TGTGCCAGCAGCGAGGGGGGCCGGGAAGAAGCTTTCTTT
TRBJ2-7,.,many,TRBV7-9,CASSPYARSREEQYF,TGTGCCAGCAGCCCTTATGCCAGGAGTCGTGAAGAGCAGTACTTC
TRBJ1-6,.,.,TRBV5-1,CASSLAGTGFGSPLHF,TGCGCCAGCAGCTTGGCCGGCACAGGGTTTGGTTCACCCCTCCACTTT
TRBJ1-1,.,many,TRBV7-3,CASSLPDGQAFF,TGTGCCAGCAGCTTACCGGATGGTCAAGCTTTCTTT
TRBJ2-1,TRBD2,.,TRBV9,CASSLGLAGGHGYNEQFF,TGTGCCAGCAGCCTGGGACTAGCGGGGGGCCATGGGTACAATGAGCAGTTCTTC
TRBJ2-1,.,.,TRBV5-1,CASSLAESEQFF,TGCGCCAGCAGCTTGGCCGAGTCAGAGCAGTTCTTC
TRBJ2-1,.,few,TRBV30,CAWTGAALVF,TGTGCCTGGACGGGGGCAGCTTTGGTCTTC
TRBJ1-5,.,many,TRBV24-1,CATSDSREGNQPQHF,TGTGCCACCAGTGATAGCAGGGAAGGCAATCAGCCCCAGCATTTT
TRBJ1-4,.,few,TRBV20-1,CSARDGIRINEKLFF,TGCAGTGCTAGAGATGGTATCCGAATTAATGAAAAACTGTTTTTT
TRBJ2-1,.,.,TRBV4-1,CASSQDGQGYNEQFF,TGCGCCAGCAGCCAAGATGGGCAGGGGTACAATGAGCAGTTCTTC
TRBJ2-3,TRBD2,.,TRBV12-3/TRBV12-4,CASSPAGVGDTQYF,TGTGCCAGCAGCCCAGCGGGAGTTGGAGATACGCAGTATTTT
TRBJ1-2,TRBD1,.,TRBV24-1,CATSDSGTGNYGYTF,TGTGCCACCAGTGATTCCGGGACAGGGAACTATGGCTACACCTTC
TRBJ2-1,.,many,TRBV5-1,CASSLLGDEQFF,TGCGCCAGCAGCTTGCTTGGCGATGAGCAGTTCTTC
TRBJ2-5,TRBD2,.,TRBV7-2,CASSPRGGLAGHPEYF,TGTGCCAGCAGCCCCCGTGGGGGTCTAGCGGGCCACCCAGAATACTTC
TRBJ2-1,.,few,TRBV5-1,CASSFGLYNEQFF,TGCGCCAGCAGCTTCGGCCTCTACAATGAGCAGTTCTTC
TRBJ2-7,.,few,TRBV7-9,CASSLVGQGPSEQYF,TGTGCCAGCAGCTTAGTCGGGCAGGGCCCTAGCGAGCAGTACTTC
TRBJ2-1,.,.,TRBV9,CASSVEFLTSSYNEQFF,TGTGCCAGCAGCGTAGAGTTCCTAACTAGCTCCTACAATGAGCAGTTCTTC
TRBJ1-1,.,few,TRBV7-9,CASSPRYRPNTEAFF,TGTGCCAGCAGCCCAAGGTACCGACCGAACACTGAAGCTTTCTTT
TRBJ2-7,TRBD2,many,TRBV24-1,CATSRSGRYEQYF,TGTGCCACCAGCCGTAGCGGGAGGTACGAGCAGTACTTC
TRBJ2-7,TRBD2,.,TRBV20-1,CSARGLAGVDEQYF,TGCAGTGCCAGGGGACTAGCGGGAGTCGACGAGCAGTACTTC
TRBJ1-5,.,few,TRBV7-8,CASSLARTESNQPQHF,TGTGCCAGCAGCTTAGCGAGGACAGAGAGCAATCAGCCCCAGCATTTT
TRBJ2-2,TRBD1,.,TRBV12-3/TRBV12-4,CASRRTGRYTGELFF,TGTGCCAGCAGACGGACAGGGCGGTACACCGGGGAGCTGTTTTTT
TRBJ2-3,.,few,TRBV7-6,CASSLPPTGLTDTQYF,TGTGCCAGCAGCTTACCCCCTACGGGGCTCACAGATACGCAGTATTTT
TRBJ1-1,.,.,TRBV20-1,CSALSVAGKGTNTEAFF,TGCAGTGCCCTGAGCGTCGCAGGGAAGGGAACGAACACTGAAGCTTTCTTT